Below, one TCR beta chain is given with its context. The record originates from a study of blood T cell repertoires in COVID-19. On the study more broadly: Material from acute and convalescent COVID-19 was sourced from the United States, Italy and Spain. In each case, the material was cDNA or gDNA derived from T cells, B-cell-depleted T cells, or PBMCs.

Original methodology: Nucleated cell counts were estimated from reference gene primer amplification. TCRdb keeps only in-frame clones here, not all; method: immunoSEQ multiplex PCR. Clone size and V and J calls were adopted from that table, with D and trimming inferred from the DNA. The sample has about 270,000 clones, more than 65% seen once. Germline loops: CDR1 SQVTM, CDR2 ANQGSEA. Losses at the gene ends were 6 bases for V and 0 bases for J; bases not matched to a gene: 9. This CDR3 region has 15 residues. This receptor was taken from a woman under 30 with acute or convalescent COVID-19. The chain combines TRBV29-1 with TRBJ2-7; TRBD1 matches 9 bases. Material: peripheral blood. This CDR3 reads CSVDPGTGNSYEQYF. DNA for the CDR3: TGCAGCGTGGACCCCGGGACAGGGAACTCCTACGAGCAGTACTTC.